This T cell receptor (beta chain) was retrieved from a study of T cell therapy after organ transplantation (dated by TCRdb to between 2017 and 2020). As for the study more broadly: Autologous CMV-specific T cells, expanded in vitro for roughly 2 weeks with a peptide pool of 30 HLA class I and II CMV epitopes, were used as therapy products. Patients were given up to 6 doses of T cells at 2-week intervals and were followed for 25 to 35 weeks after finishing therapy. Of the 10 or so patients, eight were classified as clinical responders and two were classified as nonresponders. Across 2 to 6 intravenous infusions, patients got a median of 1.92 x 10^8 CMV-specific T cells. Long-term post-therapy blood samples were obtained 20 to 29 weeks after therapy was completed. The study was a follow-up TRBV repertoire analysis of an open-label phase I trial of autologous CMV-specific adoptive T cell therapy in solid-organ transplant recipients. Only about 85% of the 10 patients had long-term post-therapy samples available.

Overall study outcomes, separate from this receptor: Post-therapy reconstitution appeared to include both transferred clonotypes and endogenous clonotypes not detected in the therapy products. Reduced sample coverage from poor CD8+ T cell yield may be reflected in the few expansions detected in nonresponders. Because the cohort was small, confounders such as concurrent antirejection and antiviral medications could not be assessed. Fold change in CD8 clonality after therapy was inversely correlated with pretherapy clonality, suggesting that less biased repertoires were more receptive to remodeling. Before therapy, nonresponders had marked clonal expansions, and their repertoires changed minimally after therapy.

CDR1 and CDR2, looked up from the germline V gene, are SGHDN and FVKESK. The CDR3 holds 21 amino acids from the cysteine to the phenylalanine. The CDR3 DNA has 63 bases and is translated from base 1. After removal of 0 bases from V and 0 bases from J, the junction retains 11 bases not matched to a gene. Interpreted using the paper, the time point label stands for: 20-29 weeks after completion of therapy. The patients had received solid-organ transplants and had drug-resistant/recurrent cytomegalovirus. Ten to eleven trial participants were selected for repertoire analysis based on availability of post-therapy peripheral blood mononuclear cells. Viable CD3+CD8+CD4- lymphocytes were sorted from PBMCs on a BD FACSAria III. The Qiagen DNeasy Kit was used to extract genomic DNA from sorted cells. Using the immunoSEQ two-step, bias-controlled multiplex PCR assay, TRB CDR3 regions were amplified from genomic DNA. An Illumina NextSeq 500 was used to sequence the CDR3 libraries. On the authors' methods: The immunoSEQ Analyzer platform handled the initial alignment and bioinformatics, which included bias normalization against synthetic CDR3 analogs. V, D and J gene annotation followed the IMGT database definitions. VDJtools version 1.1.10 and the R package tcR version 2.2.1.11 were used with default settings for further TRBV analyses. GLIPH analysis was performed with version 1.0 using default settings. In CDR3 sequences with at least 5 reads, significant changes in clonotype frequency were tested by a 2-sided binomial test with Benjamini-Hochberg correction (alpha = 0.01). Imported from immuneACCESS, the table was reduced by TCRdb to in-frame sequences with V and J called. These copies leave out some clones; in studies compared against another copy, an unresolved V gene accounts for under half, and the cause of the remainder is not known. The DNA was the basis for D and trimming; V, J and clone size are from that table. The sample contains about 20,000 clones, over 80% of them found a single time. Of the sample, less than 40% is held by the ten largest clones.

As for this clone: Its antigen target is currently unknown. The input lacks base qualities; no much larger clone sits a single base away.

The sequence links TRBV14 to TRBJ2-1; 13 central bases correspond to TRBD2. The material was CD8+ T cells from blood, obtained after autologous CMV-specific T cell therapy. The TCR was taken from a human patient who had received a solid organ transplant and had CMV disease. After a transplant, the donor of the graft may account for some T cells. The nucleotide sequence is TGTGCCAGCAGCCAAGAAGGTCTAGGACTAGCGGGAGCGAGCTCCTACAATGAGCAGTTCTTC. Protein translation: CASSQEGLGLAGASSYNEQFF. Beyond the CDR3, the reference TRBV14 and TRBJ2-1 genes provide the residues; the full variable domain reads: EAGVTQFPSHSVIEKGQTVTLRCDPISGHDNLYWYRRVMGKEIKFLLHFVKESKQDESGMPNNRFLAERTGGTYSTLKVQPAELEDSGVYFCASSQEGLGLAGASSYNEQFFGPGTRLTVL.